These 9 T cell receptor beta chains were all obtained from the same sample, sequenced in a study of T-cell memory formation after mild COVID-19. One entry per CDR3 protein, called by TCRdb with MiXCR from the 5' RACE reads. The table has 410,000 or so distinct CDR3 sequences, around 22% seen once. Sequencing used PBMCs or a T cell subset sorted from them (not recorded which). All receptors derive from an adult woman who had mild COVID-19 (a few samples of this study predate the infection). Cell type and time point are not known.

This clonotype was seen only a few times. This rearrangement joins TRBV7-8 to TRBJ2-1; no clear D gene. This CDR3 comprises 14 residues. Trimming pared 5 bases from V and 6 bases from J, leaving 14 bases between. Per the germline V gene, CDR1 is SGHVS and CDR2 is FQNEAQ. CDR3 amino acids: CASSPHGLGNEQFF. For the CDR3, the DNA is TGTGCCAGCAGCCCCCACGGTCTGGGCAATGAGCAGTTCTTC.

This clonotype was picked up many times. V gene TRBV12-3 or TRBV12-4 combines with J gene TRBJ1-2, with a tentative D call TRBD1 (6 bases). V was cut by 5 bases and J by 2 bases, with 9 bases left in between. The CDR3 consists of 13 residues. The CDR3 DNA follows: TGTGCCAGCAGTCCCCAGGGGAACTATGGCTACACCTTC. This encodes CASSPQGNYGYTF.

This chain joins TRBV5-1 and TRBJ2-7; 8 bases are a match to TRBD1. This CDR3 contains 16 residues. Per germline, CDR1 SGHRS and CDR2 YFSETQ. The V segment lost 5 bases and the J segment 0 bases; nucleotides outside the gene matches: 10. The CDR3 region is CASRGGQDTFSYEQYF. In DNA form, the CDR3 reads TGCGCCAGCAGGGGGGGACAGGACACATTCTCCTACGAGCAGTACTTC.

This clonotype was seen a handful of times. The gene calls are TRBV20-1 and TRBJ2-5; D not certain. The CDR3 covers 14 residues. Between the trimmed V and J ends, which lost 3 bases and 9 bases, there was a span of 20 bases. Germline lookup yields CDR1 DFQATT and CDR2 SNEGSKA (reference sequence). CDR3 DNA sequence: TGCAGTGCTAGGGTCGGAACTACCCTTCCGGCCCAGTACTTC. As protein: CSARVGTTLPAQYF.

The chain carries TRBV6-5 and TRBJ1-2, with D maybe TRBD1 (5 bases). CDR1 MNHEY and CDR2 SVGAGI come from the germline V gene. Trimming removed 2 bases at V and 2 bases at J, with 6 bases between. The CDR3 totals 13 residues. CDR3 DNA sequence: TGTGCCAGCAGTTACGACAGCAACTATGGCTACACCTTC. This codes for CASSYDSNYGYTF.

The V gene is TRBV6-2 or TRBV6-3, the J gene TRBJ2-7; TRBD2 agrees at 14 bases. V gave up 11 bases and J gave up 3 bases; unmatched junction bases: 3. The CDR3 is 13 residues long. In germline, CDR1 is MNHEY, CDR2 SVGEGT. CDR3 in amino acids: CAGGLAGGYEQYF. The DNA of the CDR3 is TGTGCCGGCGGACTAGCGGGAGGCTACGAGCAGTACTTC.

This chain uses TRBV29-1 with TRBJ2-7; D is unresolved. The CDR3 loop spans 12 amino acids. The germline V gene encodes CDR1 SQVTM and CDR2 ANQGSEA. V was pared by 4 bases and J by 1 base, with 8 bases between. The CDR3 region is CSVGFGSYEQYF. In nucleotides, the CDR3 is TGCAGCGTTGGATTTGGGTCCTACGAGCAGTACTTC.

This clonotype turned up a few times. The chain couples TRBV10-3 to TRBJ1-1; D is undetermined. Looked up from germline, CDR1 is ENHRY and CDR2 is SYGVKD. V was pared by 3 bases and J by 11 bases, with 16 bases between. The CDR3 has 13 amino acids. CDR3 sequence reads: CAISDSGSFGAFF. In DNA form, the CDR3 reads TGTGCCATCAGTGATTCAGGATCCTTTGGGGCTTTCTTT.

The chain is built from TRBV2 and TRBJ2-1; TRBD1 is a possible D gene (7 bases). The CDR3 has 14 amino acids. The germline V gene has CDR1 SNHLY and CDR2 FYNNEI. V gave up 4 bases and J gave up 4 bases, with 11 bases separating them. The CDR3 is CASSVRGAYNEQFF. The CDR3 nucleotides are TGTGCCAGCAGTGTCAGGGGGGCGTACAATGAGCAGTTCTTC.